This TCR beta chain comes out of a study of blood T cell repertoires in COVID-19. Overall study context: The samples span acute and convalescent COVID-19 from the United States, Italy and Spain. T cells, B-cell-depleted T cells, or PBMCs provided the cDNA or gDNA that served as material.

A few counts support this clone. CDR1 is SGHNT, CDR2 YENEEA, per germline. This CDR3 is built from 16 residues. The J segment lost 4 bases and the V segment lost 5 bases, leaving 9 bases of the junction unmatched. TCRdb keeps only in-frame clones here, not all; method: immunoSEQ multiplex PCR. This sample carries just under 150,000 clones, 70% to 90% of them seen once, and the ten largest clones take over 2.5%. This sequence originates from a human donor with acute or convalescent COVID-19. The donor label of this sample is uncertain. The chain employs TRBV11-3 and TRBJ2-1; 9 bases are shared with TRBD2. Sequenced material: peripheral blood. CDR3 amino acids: CASSTDSGRDYNEQFF. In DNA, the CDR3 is TGTGCCAGCAGCACCGATAGCGGGAGAGATTACAATGAGCAGTTCTTC.